Each of the 27 T cell receptor beta chains below was sequenced from the same sample in a study of blood T cell repertoires in COVID-19. TCRdb's table, derived via immunoSEQ multiplex PCR, lists solely in-frame clones and lacks some. The repertoire consists of fewer than 85,000 clones, with approximately 79% occurring once and the leading ten covering just over 2.5%. The sequenced material came from peripheral blood. Source of these receptors: a human donor with acute or convalescent COVID-19. The donor label of this sample is uncertain.

This clone was observed once. The rearrangement links TRBV18 to TRBJ1-6; 7 nucleotides agree with TRBD1. Germline V lookup: CDR1 KGHSH, CDR2 LQKENI. This CDR3 region has 15 residues. The J segment lost 7 bases and the V segment lost 3 bases, leaving 6 bases of the junction unmatched. CDR3 region: CASSPPDRANSPLHF. DNA for the CDR3: TGTGCCAGCTCACCCCCTGACAGGGCCAATTCACCCCTCCACTTT.

This chain uses TRBV5-6 with TRBJ1-5; possibly TRBD1 for D (5 bases). The V and J ends lost 0 bases and 7 bases respectively, with 8 bases between them. Germline CDR1 and CDR2: SGHDT and YYEEEE. This CDR3 has 13 amino acids. CDR3 sequence reads: CASSLARGQPQHF. CDR3 sequence (DNA): TGTGCCAGCAGCTTGGCCCGGGGGCAGCCCCAGCATTTT.

This sequence joins TRBV7-8 and TRBJ1-4; TRBD1 agrees at 8 bases. The CDR3 consists of 13 residues. J lost 7 bases, V lost 6 bases, and 4 bases had no gene match. The germline gives CDR1 SGHVS, CDR2 FQNEAQ. Written as DNA, the CDR3 is TGTGCCAGCAGAGGACAGGGAGGTGAAAAACTGTTTTTT. Translating it yields CASRGQGGEKLFF.

This clone has a single count. The chain uses TRBV2 and TRBJ1-5; TRBD1 matches at 10 bases. The CDR3 runs 15 residues. Looked up from germline, CDR1 is SNHLY and CDR2 is FYNNEI. The J segment lost 3 bases and the V segment lost 7 bases, leaving 6 bases of the junction unmatched. The CDR3 DNA sequence: TGTGCCAGCAAGGTGGACAGGGGGTACAATCAGCCCCAGCATTTT. Amino acid sequence: CASKVDRGYNQPQHF.

V and J are TRBV4-1 and TRBJ2-1; TRBD2 matches 9 bases. The CDR3 is 17 residues long. V gave up 3 bases and J gave up 3 bases; unmatched junction bases: 9. CDR1 MGHRA and CDR2 YSYEKL come from the germline V gene. The CDR3 protein is CASSQGGGATIYNEQFF. CDR3 nucleotides: TGCGCCAGCAGCCAGGGCGGGGGGGCCACAATCTACAATGAGCAGTTCTTC.

The gene calls are TRBV7-8 and TRBJ1-1, with no clear D. The CDR3 contains 14 residues. CDR1 and CDR2 from the germline V gene are SGHVS and FQNEAQ. V lost 1 base and J 4 bases, leaving 10 bases between the germline ends. CDR3 coding DNA: TGTGCCAGCAGCTTAGTCGGGAGAGGCACTGAAGCTTTCTTT. This encodes CASSLVGRGTEAFF.

The V call is TRBV19, the J call TRBJ2-7, with 15 bases matching TRBD2. Germline V CDR1 and CDR2: LNHDA, SQIVND (reference sequence). The CDR3 runs 17 residues. The junction had 8 bases not matched to a gene; V was cut back by 3 bases and J by 5 bases. Written as DNA, the CDR3 is TGTGCCAGTAGTATCCCCGGGACTAGCGGGAGGACGAACGAGCAGTACTTC. This codes for CASSIPGTSGRTNEQYF.

This clone appeared a few times. The genes are TRBV7-9 and TRBJ2-7, with D maybe TRBD2 (6 bases). CDR1 is SEHNR and CDR2 is FQNEAQ in the germline V gene (reference sequence). Trimming stripped 1 base from V and 4 bases from J, with 11 bases between. CDR3 length: 14 amino acids. The CDR3 spells CASSLGRAGYEQYF. In DNA form, the CDR3 reads TGTGCCAGCAGCTTAGGCAGGGCGGGGTACGAGCAGTACTTC.

This sequence joins TRBV5-1 and TRBJ1-2, with 7 bases aligning to TRBD1. V shed 4 bases and J 9 bases; nucleotides not matched to a gene: 6. The germline CDR1 and CDR2 sequences are SGHRS and YFSETQ. The CDR3 length is 12 residues. The CDR3 bases are TGCGCCAGCAGCCAGGGGGACAACCGCTACACCTTC. Amino acid sequence: CASSQGDNRYTF.

This clone was found a few times. The V and J genes are TRBV2 and TRBJ1-2, with 7 bases aligning to TRBD1. Trimming at V came to 2 bases and at J to 6 bases, leaving 9 bases not matched to a gene. The CDR3 totals 15 residues. CDR1 SNHLY and CDR2 FYNNEI come from the germline V gene. The CDR3 DNA sequence: TGTGCCAGCAGTGAATACAGGGGAGGAAGAAATGGCTACACCTTC. This codes for CASSEYRGGRNGYTF.

The CDR3 bases are TGTGCCAGTAGTAGGAGGACTAGCGGAGTTAGCACAGATACGCAGTATTTT. Residues: CASSRRTSGVSTDTQYF. The rearrangement joins TRBV19 to TRBJ2-3; 10 nucleotides match TRBD2. The CDR3 has 17 amino acids. J was trimmed by 0 bases and V by 4 bases; bases with no gene match: 7. Per germline, CDR1 LNHDA and CDR2 SQIVND (reference sequence).

This chain uses TRBV2 with TRBJ1-2; the D gene is possibly TRBD1 (5 bases). The CDR3 totals 12 residues. Between the trimmed V and J ends, which lost 6 bases and 3 bases, there was a span of 8 bases. Looked up from germline, CDR1 is SNHLY and CDR2 is FYNNEI. CDR3 DNA: TGTGCCAGCAGGGCAGGGTACTATGGCTACACCTTC. This encodes CASRAGYYGYTF. The full variable domain, completed using reference TRBV2 and TRBJ1-2, is EPEVTQTPSHQVTQMGQEVILRCVPISNHLYFYWYRQILGQKVEFLVSFYNNEISEKSEIFDDQFSVERPDGSNFTLKIRSTKLEDSAMYFCASRAGYYGYTFGSGTRLTVV.

This chain connects TRBV19 to TRBJ2-2; 9 bases are a match to TRBD2. V shed 9 bases and J 5 bases; nucleotides not matched to a gene: 16. Germline V gene data show CDR1 as LNHDA and CDR2 as SQIVND (reference sequence). The CDR3 consists of 17 residues. The CDR3 DNA reads TGTGCCAGCAGGGGCGGGAGGGCCCTCGCGGATACCGGGGAGCTGTTTTTT. Translated, it gives CASRGGRALADTGELFF.

The chain combines TRBV19 with TRBJ1-4; TRBD1 agrees at 8 bases. CDR1 and CDR2 from the germline V gene are LNHDA and SQIVND (reference sequence). The CDR3 has 14 amino acids. Losses at the gene ends were 7 bases for V and 8 bases for J; bases not matched to a gene: 9. The CDR3 sequence is CASTPLDRGEKLFF. For the CDR3, the DNA is TGTGCCAGTACCCCGCTAGACAGGGGAGAAAAACTGTTTTTT.

The chain employs TRBV28 and TRBJ2-5, with D uncertain. The CDR3 has 13 residues. CDR1 is MDHEN, CDR2 SYDVKM, per germline. The V gene lost 6 bases and the J gene lost 3 bases, with 11 bases spanning the gap. CDR3 DNA sequence: TGTGCCAGCAGCCAGGCCCGAGAAGAGACCCAGTACTTC. This codes for CASSQAREETQYF.

V usage is TRBV12-3 or TRBV12-4 and J usage is TRBJ1-2; 9 bases fit TRBD1. V lost 5 bases to trimming and J lost 7 bases; unmatched junction nucleotides: 5. The CDR3 runs to 13 residues. CDR3 sequence (DNA): TGTGCCAGCAGTCCGGACAGGGGAACTGGCTACACCTTC. It codes for CASSPDRGTGYTF.

This clone was detected only a few times. CDR3 sequence (DNA): TGTGCCAGCTCACCAGGACAGTTCAATTCACCCCTCCACTTT. Residues: CASSPGQFNSPLHF. This chain connects TRBV18 to TRBJ1-6, with D tentatively TRBD1 (6 bases). This CDR3 contains 14 residues. CDR1 and CDR2 from the germline V gene are KGHSH and LQKENI. V was trimmed by 2 bases and J by 7 bases, leaving 9 bases between them.

V is TRBV6-6 and J is TRBJ1-4, with 9 bases lining up with TRBD1. This CDR3 comprises 16 residues. With V trimmed by 6 bases and J by 8 bases, 13 bases remained unmatched. Per germline, CDR1 MNHNY and CDR2 SVGAGI (reference sequence). The CDR3 reads CASSGTGRSLGEKLFF. In DNA form, the CDR3 reads TGTGCCAGCAGCGGGACAGGGAGGTCTCTAGGCGAAAAACTGTTTTTT.

V gene TRBV7-9 combines with J gene TRBJ1-3; 9 bases map to TRBD1. From germline, CDR1 is SEHNR and CDR2 FQNEAQ (reference sequence). The V and J ends lost 3 bases and 4 bases, in that order; junction bases with no gene match: 7. CDR3 length equals 16 residues. The DNA for the CDR3 is TGTGCCAGCAGCTTCGGACCGGGACAGGGAGGAAACACCATATATTTT. Its translation: CASSFGPGQGGNTIYF.

A few counts support this clone. Additional DNA sequences in this sample encode the identical CDR3. Written as DNA, the CDR3 is TGTGCCAGCAGTCCCGGGACTAGCGGACAAGAGACCCAGTACTTC. It encodes CASSPGTSGQETQYF. V gene TRBV28 combines with J gene TRBJ2-5, with 11 bases that match TRBD2. The trim removed 5 bases at V and 2 bases at J, leaving 4 bases unmatched. This CDR3 is built from 15 residues. Germline V CDR1 and CDR2: MDHEN, SYDVKM.

This clone was recorded only once. This sequence joins TRBV28 and TRBJ2-6, with a possible D match to TRBD1 (6 bases). The length of the CDR3 is 16 residues. Germline V gene lookup returns CDR1 MDHEN and CDR2 SYDVKM. V lost 8 bases and J 0 bases, leaving 14 bases between the germline ends. Here the CDR3 DNA reads TGTGCCAGCGGGCGGACAGCGTCCTCTGGGGCCAACGTCCTGACTTTC. It codes for CASGRTASSGANVLTF.

This clone was found a few times. The rearrangement uses TRBV28 and TRBJ1-5; TRBD1 matches 8 bases. Unmatched junction bases numbered 5, after V lost 6 bases and J lost 4 bases. The CDR3 runs 14 residues. Germline V CDR1 and CDR2: MDHEN, SYDVKM. Here the CDR3 DNA reads TGTGCCAGCAGGATGACAGGGGTGAATCAGCCCCAGCATTTT. Its translation: CASRMTGVNQPQHF.

The chain joins TRBV15 to TRBJ2-1; tentative D call: TRBD1 (5 bases). Trimming pared 0 bases from V and 7 bases from J, leaving 7 bases between. Germline loops: CDR1 LNHNV, CDR2 YYDKDF (reference sequence). The CDR3 totals 13 residues. Here the CDR3 reads CATSRDQGNEQFF. CDR3 DNA sequence: TGTGCCACCAGCAGAGATCAGGGAAATGAGCAGTTCTTC. The whole variable domain, remainder taken from reference TRBV15 and TRBJ2-1, is DAMVIQNPRYQVTQFGKPVTLSCSQTLNHNVMYWYQQKSSQAPKLLFHYYDKDFNNEADTPDNFQSRRPNTSFCFLDIRSPGLGDTAMYLCATSRDQGNEQFFGPGTRLTVL.

The chain employs TRBV7-2 and TRBJ2-5, with 7 bases lining up with TRBD2. The CDR3 consists of 18 residues. The germline CDR1 and CDR2 sequences are SGHTA and FQGNSA. After removal of 4 bases from V and 4 bases from J, the junction contained 18 bases not matched to a gene. CDR3 in DNA: TGTGCCAGCAGCTCACCCCGGGGAGCGGAGCGGGAACGAGAGACCCAGTACTTC. Translation: CASSSPRGAERERETQYF.

This chain uses TRBV28 with TRBJ2-2, with TRBD2 as a possible D gene (5 bases). The V gene lost 9 bases and the J gene lost 4 bases, with 12 bases spanning the gap. The CDR3 consists of 13 residues. Germline V gene lookup returns CDR1 MDHEN and CDR2 SYDVKM. CDR3 sequence (DNA): TGTGCCAGTAGGACTCTGGGCACCGGGGAGCTGTTTTTT. The encoded protein is CASRTLGTGELFF.

The chain couples TRBV14 to TRBJ2-2; TRBD1 might be the D (6 bases). Germline V gene sequence: CDR1 SGHDN, CDR2 FVKESK. The CDR3 loop spans 15 amino acids. V dropped 3 bases and J dropped 3 bases, with 11 bases sitting between them. The CDR3 nucleotides read TGTGCCAGCAGCCAGACAGGCCCCTACACCGGGGAGCTGTTTTTT. It encodes CASSQTGPYTGELFF.

The chain has TRBV19 and TRBJ2-1; D might be TRBD2 (5 bases). The germline V and J ends were trimmed by 5 bases and 5 bases, with 19 bases remaining between them. The germline V gene encodes CDR1 LNHDA and CDR2 SQIVND (reference sequence). There are 16 residues in the CDR3. CDR3 nucleotides: TGTGCCAGTAGTGGCCTCGGGGTTTCTTCGGACAATGAGCAGTTCTTC. Translation gives CASSGLGVSSDNEQFF.